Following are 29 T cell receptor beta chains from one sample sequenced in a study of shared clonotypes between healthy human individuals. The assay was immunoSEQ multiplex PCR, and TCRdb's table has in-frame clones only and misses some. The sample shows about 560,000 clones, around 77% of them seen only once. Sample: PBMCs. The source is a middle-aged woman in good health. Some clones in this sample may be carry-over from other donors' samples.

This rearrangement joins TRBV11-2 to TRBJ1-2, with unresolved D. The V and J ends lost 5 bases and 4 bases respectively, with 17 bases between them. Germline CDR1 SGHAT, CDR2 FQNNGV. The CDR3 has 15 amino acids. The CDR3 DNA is TGTGCCAGCAGCCCCATAGTTGGAAAGGGCTATGGCTACACCTTC. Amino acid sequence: CASSPIVGKGYGYTF.

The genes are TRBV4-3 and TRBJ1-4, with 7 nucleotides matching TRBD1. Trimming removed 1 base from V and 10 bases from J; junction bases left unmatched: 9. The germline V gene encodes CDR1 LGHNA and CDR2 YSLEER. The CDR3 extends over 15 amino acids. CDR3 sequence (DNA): TGCGCCAGCAGCCAAGTAGGGGACAGAGGAACAAAACTGTTTTTT. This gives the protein CASSQVGDRGTKLFF.

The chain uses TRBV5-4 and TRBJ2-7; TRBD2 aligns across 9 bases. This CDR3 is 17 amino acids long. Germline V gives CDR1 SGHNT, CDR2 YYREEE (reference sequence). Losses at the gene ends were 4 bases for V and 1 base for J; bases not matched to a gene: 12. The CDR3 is CASSPDRGRASSYEQYF. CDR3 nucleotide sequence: TGTGCCAGCAGCCCAGATCGCGGGAGGGCCTCTTCCTACGAGCAGTACTTC.

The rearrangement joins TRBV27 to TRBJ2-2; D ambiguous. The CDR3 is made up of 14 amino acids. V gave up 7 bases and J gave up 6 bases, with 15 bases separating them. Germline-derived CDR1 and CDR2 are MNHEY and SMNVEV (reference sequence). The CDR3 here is CASKTVVGSGELFF. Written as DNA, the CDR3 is TGTGCCAGCAAGACGGTGGTTGGGTCCGGGGAGCTGTTTTTT.

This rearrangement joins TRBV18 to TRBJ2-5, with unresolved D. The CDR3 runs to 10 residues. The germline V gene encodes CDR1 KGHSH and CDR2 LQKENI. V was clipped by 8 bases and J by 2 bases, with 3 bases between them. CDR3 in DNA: TGTGCCAGCCAACAAGAGACCCAGTACTTC. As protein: CASQQETQYF. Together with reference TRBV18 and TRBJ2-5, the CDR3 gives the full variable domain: NAGVMQNPRHLVRRRGQEARLRCSPMKGHSHVYWYRQLPEEGLKFMVYLQKENIIDESGMPKERFSAEFPKEGPSILRIQQVVRGDSAAYFCASQQETQYFGPGTRLLVL.

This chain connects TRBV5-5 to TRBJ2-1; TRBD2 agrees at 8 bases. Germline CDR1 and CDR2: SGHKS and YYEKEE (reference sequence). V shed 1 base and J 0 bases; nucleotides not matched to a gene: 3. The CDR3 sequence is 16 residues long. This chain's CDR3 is CASSLLSGSSYNEQFF. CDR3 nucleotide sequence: TGTGCCAGCAGCTTGTTGAGCGGGAGCTCCTACAATGAGCAGTTCTTC. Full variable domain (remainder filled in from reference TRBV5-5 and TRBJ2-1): DAGVTQSPTHLIKTRGQQVTLRCSPISGHKSVSWYQQVLGQGPQFIFQYYEKEERGRGNFPDRFSARQFPNYSSELNVNALLLGDSALYLCASSLLSGSSYNEQFFGPGTRLTVL.

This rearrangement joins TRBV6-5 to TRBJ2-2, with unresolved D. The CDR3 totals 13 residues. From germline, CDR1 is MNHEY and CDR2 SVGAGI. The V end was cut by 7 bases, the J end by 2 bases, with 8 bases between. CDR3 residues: CASTLINTGELFF. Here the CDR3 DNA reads TGTGCCAGCACCCTAATCAACACCGGGGAGCTGTTTTTT.

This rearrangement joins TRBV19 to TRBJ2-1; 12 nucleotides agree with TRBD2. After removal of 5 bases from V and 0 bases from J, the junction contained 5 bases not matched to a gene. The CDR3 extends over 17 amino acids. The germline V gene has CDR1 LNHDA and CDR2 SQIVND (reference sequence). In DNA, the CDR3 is TGTGCCAGTAGTTGGACTAGCGGGAAATTCTCCTACAATGAGCAGTTCTTC. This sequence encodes CASSWTSGKFSYNEQFF.

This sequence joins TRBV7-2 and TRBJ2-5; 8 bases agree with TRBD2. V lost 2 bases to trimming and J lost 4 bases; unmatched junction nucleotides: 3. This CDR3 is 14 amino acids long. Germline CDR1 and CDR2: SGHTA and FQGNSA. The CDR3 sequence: CASSLYRGGETQYF. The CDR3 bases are TGTGCCAGCAGCTTATACCGGGGGGGAGAGACCCAGTACTTC.

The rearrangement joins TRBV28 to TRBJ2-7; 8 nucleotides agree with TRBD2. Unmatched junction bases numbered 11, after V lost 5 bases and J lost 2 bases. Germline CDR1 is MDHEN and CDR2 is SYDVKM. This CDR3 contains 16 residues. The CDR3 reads CASSPIGTRATYEQYF. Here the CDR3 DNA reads TGTGCCAGCAGTCCTATCGGGACTAGGGCAACCTACGAGCAGTACTTC.

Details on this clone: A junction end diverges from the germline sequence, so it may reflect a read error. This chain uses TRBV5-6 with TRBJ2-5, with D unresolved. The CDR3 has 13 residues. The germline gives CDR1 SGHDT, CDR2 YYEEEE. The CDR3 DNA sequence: TGTGCCAGCAGCTTGGAACCGGCTACCCGGGCGGACTTC. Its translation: CASSLEPATRADF. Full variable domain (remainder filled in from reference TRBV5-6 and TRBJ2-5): DAGVTQSPTHLIKTRGQQVTLRCSPKSGHDTVSWYQQALGQGPQFIFQYYEEEERQRGNFPDRFSGHQFPNYSSELNVNALLLGDSALYLCASSLEPATRADFGPGTRLLVL.

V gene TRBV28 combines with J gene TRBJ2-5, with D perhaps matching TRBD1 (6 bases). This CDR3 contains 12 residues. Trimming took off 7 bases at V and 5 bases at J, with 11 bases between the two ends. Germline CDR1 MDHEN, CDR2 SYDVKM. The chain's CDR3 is CASTHQGETQYF. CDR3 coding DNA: TGTGCCAGCACCCACCAGGGGGAGACCCAGTACTTC. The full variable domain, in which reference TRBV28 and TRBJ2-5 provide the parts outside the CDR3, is DVKVTQSSRYLVKRTGEKVFLECVQDMDHENMFWYRQDPGLGLRLIYFSYDVKMKEKGDIPEGYSVSREKKERFSLILESASTNQTSMYLCASTHQGETQYFGPGTRLLVL.

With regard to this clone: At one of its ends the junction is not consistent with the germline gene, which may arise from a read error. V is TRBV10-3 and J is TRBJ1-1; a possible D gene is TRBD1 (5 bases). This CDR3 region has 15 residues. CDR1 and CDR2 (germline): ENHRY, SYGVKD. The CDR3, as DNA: TGTGCCATCAGACAGGACCTAGGGGTGAAGACTGAAGCTTTCTTT. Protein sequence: CAIRQDLGVKTEAFF.

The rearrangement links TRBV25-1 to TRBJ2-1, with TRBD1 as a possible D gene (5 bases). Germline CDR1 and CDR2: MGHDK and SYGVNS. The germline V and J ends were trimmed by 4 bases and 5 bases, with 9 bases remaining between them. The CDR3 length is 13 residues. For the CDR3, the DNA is TGTGCCAGCAGTGTGCTAGGGGACAATGAGCAGTTCTTC. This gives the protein CASSVLGDNEQFF.

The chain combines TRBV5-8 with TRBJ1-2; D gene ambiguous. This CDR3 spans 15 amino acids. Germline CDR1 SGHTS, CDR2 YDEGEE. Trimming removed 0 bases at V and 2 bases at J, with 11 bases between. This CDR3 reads CASSLGQAGNYGYTF. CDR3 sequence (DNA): TGTGCCAGCAGCTTGGGGCAGGCAGGAAACTATGGCTACACCTTC.

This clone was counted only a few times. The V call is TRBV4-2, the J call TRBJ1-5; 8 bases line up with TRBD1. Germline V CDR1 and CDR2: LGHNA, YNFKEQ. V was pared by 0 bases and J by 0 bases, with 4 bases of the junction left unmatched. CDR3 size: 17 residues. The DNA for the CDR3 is TGTGCCAGCAGCCAAGACAGGGGGCTATATAGCAATCAGCCCCAGCATTTT. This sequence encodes CASSQDRGLYSNQPQHF.

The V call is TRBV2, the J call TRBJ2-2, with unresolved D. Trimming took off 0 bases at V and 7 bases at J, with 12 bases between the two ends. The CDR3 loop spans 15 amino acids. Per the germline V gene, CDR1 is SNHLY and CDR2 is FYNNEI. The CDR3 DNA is TGTGCCAGCAGTGAAGCAGTTAGTATCAACGGGGAGCTGTTTTTT. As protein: CASSEAVSINGELFF.

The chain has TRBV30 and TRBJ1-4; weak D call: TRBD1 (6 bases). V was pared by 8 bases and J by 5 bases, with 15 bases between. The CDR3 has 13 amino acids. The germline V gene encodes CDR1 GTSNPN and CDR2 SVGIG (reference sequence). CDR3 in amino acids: CAGGQLSNEKLFF. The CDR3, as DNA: TGTGCCGGGGGGCAGCTCAGCAATGAAAAACTGTTTTTT.

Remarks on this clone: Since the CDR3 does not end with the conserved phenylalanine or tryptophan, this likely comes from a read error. The CDR3 bases are TGCGCCAGCAGCGCGACAGGGATCAATTCACCCCTCCACTCT. Amino acid sequence: CASSATGINSPLHS. This sequence joins TRBV5-1 and TRBJ1-6; 7 nucleotides align to TRBD1. The length of the CDR3 is 14 residues. Trimming cost V 4 bases and J 7 bases; bases outside gene matches: 5. Germline V gene lookup returns CDR1 SGHRS and CDR2 YFSETQ.

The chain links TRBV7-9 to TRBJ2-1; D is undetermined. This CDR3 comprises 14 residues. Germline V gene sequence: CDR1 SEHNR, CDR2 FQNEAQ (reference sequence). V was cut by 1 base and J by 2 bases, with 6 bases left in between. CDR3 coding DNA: TGTGCCAGCAGCTTAGACCAGCCCTACAATGAGCAGTTCTTC. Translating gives CASSLDQPYNEQFF.

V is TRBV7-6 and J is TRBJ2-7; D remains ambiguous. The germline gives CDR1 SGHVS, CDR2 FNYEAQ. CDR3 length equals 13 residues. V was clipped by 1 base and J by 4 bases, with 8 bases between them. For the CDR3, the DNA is TGTGCCAGCAGCTTAGAAGAGGCGTACGAGCAGTACTTC. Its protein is CASSLEEAYEQYF.

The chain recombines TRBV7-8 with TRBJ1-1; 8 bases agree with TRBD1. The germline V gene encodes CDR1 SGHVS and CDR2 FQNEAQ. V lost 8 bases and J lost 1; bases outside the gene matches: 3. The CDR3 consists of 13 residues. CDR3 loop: CASAGQGNTEAFF. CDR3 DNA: TGTGCCAGCGCCGGACAGGGGAACACTGAAGCTTTCTTT.

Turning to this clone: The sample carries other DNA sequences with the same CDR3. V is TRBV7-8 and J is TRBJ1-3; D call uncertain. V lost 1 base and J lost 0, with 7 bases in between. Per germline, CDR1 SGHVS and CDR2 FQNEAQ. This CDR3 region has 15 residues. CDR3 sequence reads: CASSLGRASGNTIYF. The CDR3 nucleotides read TGTGCCAGCAGCTTAGGACGGGCCTCTGGAAACACCATATATTTT.

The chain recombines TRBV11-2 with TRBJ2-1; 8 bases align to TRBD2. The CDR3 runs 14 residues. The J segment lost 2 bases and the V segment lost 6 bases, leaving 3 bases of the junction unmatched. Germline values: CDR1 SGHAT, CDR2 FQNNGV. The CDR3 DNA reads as TGTGCCAGCAGTATAGCGGGACCCTACAATGAGCAGTTCTTC. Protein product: CASSIAGPYNEQFF.

This CDR3 is CATSRDYSVETQYF. Here the CDR3 DNA reads TGTGCCACCAGCAGAGATTACAGCGTTGAGACCCAGTACTTC. This sequence joins TRBV15 and TRBJ2-5; D ambiguous. There are 14 residues in the CDR3. The V end was cut by 0 bases, the J end by 5 bases, with 10 bases between. Germline CDR1 LNHNV, CDR2 YYDKDF (reference sequence).

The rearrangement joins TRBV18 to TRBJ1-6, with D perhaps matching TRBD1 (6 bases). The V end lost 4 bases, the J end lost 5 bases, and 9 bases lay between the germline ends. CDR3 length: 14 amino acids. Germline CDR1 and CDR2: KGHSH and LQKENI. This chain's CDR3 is CASSRDTNNSPLHF. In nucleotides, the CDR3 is TGTGCCAGCTCACGGGACACTAATAATTCACCCCTCCACTTT.

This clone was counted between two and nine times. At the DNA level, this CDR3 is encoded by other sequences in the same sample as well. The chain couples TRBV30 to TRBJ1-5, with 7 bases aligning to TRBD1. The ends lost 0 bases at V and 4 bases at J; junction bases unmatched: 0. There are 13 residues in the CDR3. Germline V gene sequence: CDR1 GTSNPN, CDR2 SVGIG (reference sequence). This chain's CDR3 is CAWSVRGNQPQHF. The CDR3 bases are TGTGCCTGGAGTGTCAGGGGGAATCAGCCCCAGCATTTT.

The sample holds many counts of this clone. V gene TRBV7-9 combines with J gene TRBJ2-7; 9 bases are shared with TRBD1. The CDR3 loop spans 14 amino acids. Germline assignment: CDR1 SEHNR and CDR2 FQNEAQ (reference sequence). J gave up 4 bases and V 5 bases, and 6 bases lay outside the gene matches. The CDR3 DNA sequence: TGTGCCAGCAGCCCGAGGGACAGGGTTTACGAGCAGTACTTC. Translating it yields CASSPRDRVYEQYF.

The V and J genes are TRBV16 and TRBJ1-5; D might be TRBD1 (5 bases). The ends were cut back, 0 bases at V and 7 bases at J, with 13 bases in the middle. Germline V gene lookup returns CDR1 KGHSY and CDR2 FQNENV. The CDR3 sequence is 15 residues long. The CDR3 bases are TGTGCCAGCAGCCAATCCCCTCGCCGGGACCAGCCCCAGCATTTT. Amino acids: CASSQSPRRDQPQHF.